These 10 T cell receptor beta chains share one sample of origin, sequenced in a study of human T cells and chemical hapten exposure. Indicated time point: patch test 1, 2 weeks after DPC sensitization. Treatment in this sample: therapeutic diphenylcyclopropenone sensitization with weekly scalp DPC. TCRdb independently ran MiXCR on the RACE reads; one entry per CDR3 protein. The data show roughly 360,000 distinct CDR3 sequences, with 4.8% seen just once and over 2% held by the top ten. The sequences come from whole blood, collected in connection with sensitization to the hapten diphenylcyclopropenone (DPC). These TCRs come from a woman in her fifties or sixties with alopecia areata. Some clones in this sample may be carry-over from other donors' samples.

The rearrangement uses TRBV9 and TRBJ2-1; D possibly corresponds to TRBD2 (5 bases). With 0 bases removed from V and 10 bases from J, the gap between germline ends came to 17 bases. This CDR3 spans 15 amino acids. Germline V gene lookup returns CDR1 SGDLS and CDR2 YYNGEE. The CDR3 nucleotides read TGTGCCAGCAGCGTAGGAGTGGGAGTAGTGGAGGAGCAGTTCTTC. Translation: CASSVGVGVVEEQFF.

This clonotype was seen more than once but under ten times. The chain recombines TRBV3-1 with TRBJ2-1, with 11 bases fitting TRBD2. Trimming removed 0 bases from V and 4 bases from J; junction bases left unmatched: 17. The CDR3 is 21 residues long. Germline values: CDR1 LGHDT, CDR2 YNNKEL (reference sequence). In nucleotides, the CDR3 is TGTGCCAGCAGCCAAGAAGGGAAGGAGACTAGCGGGATAGGAGGATACAATGAGCAGTTCTTC. As protein: CASSQEGKETSGIGGYNEQFF.

This clonotype was seen only a few times. The chain combines TRBV29-1 with TRBJ1-2; a weak D match, TRBD1 (6 bases). CDR1 is SQVTM and CDR2 is ANQGSEA in the germline V gene. Trimming took 1 base from V and 8 from J, leaving 14 bases between them. This CDR3 comprises 13 residues. DNA of the CDR3: TGCAGCGTTGAAGGGCAGGGGTATGGCGGCTACACCTTC. This codes for CSVEGQGYGGYTF.

This clonotype was detected only a few times. The chain employs TRBV6-5 and TRBJ1-4; possible D gene TRBD1, 5 bases. This CDR3 contains 12 residues. V was clipped by 6 bases and J by 5 bases, with 7 bases between them. CDR1 and CDR2 (germline): MNHEY, SVGAGI. The CDR3: CASRTGNEKLFF. The DNA for the CDR3 is TGTGCCAGCAGAACAGGCAATGAAAAACTGTTTTTT.

The rearrangement links TRBV27 to TRBJ2-1; TRBD2 agrees at 7 bases. The CDR3 contains 13 residues. From germline, CDR1 is MNHEY and CDR2 SMNVEV (reference sequence). V gave up 7 bases and J gave up 4 bases; unmatched junction bases: 4. In DNA, the CDR3 is TGTGCCAGCATCGGGGGGAATTACAATGAGCAGTTCTTC. As protein: CASIGGNYNEQFF.

This clonotype showed up just a few times. The V call is TRBV4-1, the J call TRBJ2-3; the D is unclear. V was clipped by 1 base and J by 0 bases, with 8 bases between them. CDR1 is MGHRA, CDR2 YSYEKL, per germline. The CDR3 totals 15 residues. The CDR3 loop reads CASSQVRTSTDTQYF. The CDR3 bases are TGCGCCAGCAGCCAAGTGCGAACTAGCACAGATACGCAGTATTTT.

The table lists this clonotype with a few counts. This sequence joins TRBV10-3 and TRBJ2-7; 8 nucleotides align to TRBD1. The CDR3 length is 13 residues. After removal of 8 bases from V and 7 bases from J, the junction contained 10 bases not matched to a gene. Germline V CDR1 and CDR2: ENHRY, SYGVKD. CDR3 DNA: TGTGCCATCCAACCCACAGGGACAGGAGAGCAGTACTTC. Protein sequence: CAIQPTGTGEQYF.

Only a few counts were recorded for this clonotype. CDR3 sequence (DNA): TGTGCCAGCAGCTCTTCGGGGCAGGCGACCTACAATGAGCAGTTCTTC. This codes for CASSSSGQATYNEQFF. This chain uses TRBV7-6 with TRBJ2-1; possibly TRBD1 or TRBD2 for D (5 bases each). The CDR3 is 16 residues long. Trimming took off 4 bases at V and 2 bases at J, with 15 bases between the two ends. Germline CDR1 and CDR2: SGHVS and FNYEAQ.

The chain recombines TRBV12-3 or TRBV12-4 with TRBJ2-5, with 8 nucleotides matching TRBD2. The CDR3 is made up of 16 amino acids. Germline trimming cut 6 bases from V and 0 bases from J; bases unmatched to any gene: 9. CDR3 DNA sequence: TGTGCCAGCAGCCCAGGAGCGGGGGCCGACCAAGAGACCCAGTACTTC. It encodes CASSPGAGADQETQYF.

The V call is TRBV15, the J call TRBJ1-1; possibly TRBD1 for D (5 bases). V was clipped by 0 bases and J by 6 bases, with 8 bases between them. The germline gives CDR1 LNHNV, CDR2 YYDKDF (reference sequence). The CDR3 is made up of 13 amino acids. Here the CDR3 reads CATSRDRGAEAFF. The CDR3 DNA reads as TGTGCCACCAGCAGAGATCGGGGCGCTGAAGCTTTCTTT.